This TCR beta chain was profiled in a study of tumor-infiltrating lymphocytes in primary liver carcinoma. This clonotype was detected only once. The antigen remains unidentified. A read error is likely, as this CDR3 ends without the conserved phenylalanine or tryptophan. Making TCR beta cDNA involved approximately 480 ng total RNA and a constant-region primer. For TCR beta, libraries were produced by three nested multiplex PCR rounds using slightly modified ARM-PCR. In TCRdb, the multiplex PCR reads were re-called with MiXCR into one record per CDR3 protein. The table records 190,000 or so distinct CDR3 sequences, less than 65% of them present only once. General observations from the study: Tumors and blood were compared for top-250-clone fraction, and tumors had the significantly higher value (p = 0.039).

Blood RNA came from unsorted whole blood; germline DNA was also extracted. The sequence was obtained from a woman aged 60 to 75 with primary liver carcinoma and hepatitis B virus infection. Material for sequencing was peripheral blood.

The CDR3 loop is CASAPRAGKSYEQYL. The CDR3 DNA reads as TGTGCCAGCGCCCCGCGGGCAGGTAAATCCTACGAGCAGTACTTA. V and J are TRBV6-5 and TRBJ2-7; D might be TRBD2 (5 bases). Germline V gene sequence: CDR1 MNHEY, CDR2 SVGAGI. V was shortened by 8 bases and J by 1 base, with 18 bases between the two germline ends. CDR3 length: 15 amino acids.